This TCR beta chain was sequenced during a study of radiotherapy plus CTLA-4 blockade in lung cancer. Study at large: There were objective responses in roughly 17% of patients, and 31% had disease control. Study-level points and caveats: An expansion of tumor-derived TCR clones occurred in blood after radiotherapy plus ipilimumab. Dynamics of early blood T cell clones, together with interferon-beta, were reportedly the best predictors of response.

The table came from immunoSEQ multiplex PCR; TCRdb's copy has only in-frame clones and leaves some out. Of 65,000 to 90,000 clones in the sample, around 86% were seen once. Worth noting for this clone: Its specificity is unknown.

The germline V and J ends were trimmed by 5 bases and 1 base, with 10 bases remaining between them. Germline CDR1 and CDR2: SGDLS and YYNGEE. The CDR3 consists of 14 residues. Sequencing was performed on peripheral blood, taken from a patient treated with radiotherapy plus ipilimumab. The V gene is TRBV9, the J gene TRBJ1-3, with a possible D match to TRBD1 (5 bases). The clonotype originates from a human donor with non-small cell lung cancer that progressed on radiotherapy plus ipilimumab. CDR3 DNA sequence: TGTGCCAGCAGTCCAGGGCCATCTGGAAACACCATATATTTT. Translation gives CASSPGPSGNTIYF.